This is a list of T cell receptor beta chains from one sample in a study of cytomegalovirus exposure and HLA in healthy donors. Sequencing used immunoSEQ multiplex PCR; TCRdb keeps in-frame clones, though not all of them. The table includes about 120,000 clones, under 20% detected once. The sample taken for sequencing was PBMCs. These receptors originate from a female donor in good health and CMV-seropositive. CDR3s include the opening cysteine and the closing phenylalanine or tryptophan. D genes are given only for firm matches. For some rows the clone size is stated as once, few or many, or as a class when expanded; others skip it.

CASSLASGGNTDTQYF TGTGCCAGCAGCTTAGCTAGCGGGGGGAACACAGATACGCAGTATTTT TRBJ2-3 TRBV7-2 . TRBD2
CASMTGHYNSPLHF TGTGCCTCCATGACAGGGCACTATAATTCACCCCTCCACTTT TRBJ1-6 TRBV6-5 few TRBD1
CASSLDLIYYNEQFF TGTGCCAGCAGCTTAGACCTCATCTACTACAATGAGCAGTTCTTC TRBJ2-1 TRBV7-2 . .
CASSQAVGTDSYEQYF TGCGCCAGCAGCCAAGCAGTAGGGACAGACTCCTACGAGCAGTACTTC TRBJ2-7 TRBV4-3 . TRBD1
CASSLTTSGFYNEQFF TGTGCCAGCAGTTTAACGACTAGCGGTTTTTACAATGAGCAGTTCTTC TRBJ2-1 TRBV28 . TRBD2
CASYRDRGQGGELFF TGTGCCAGCTACCGGGACAGGGGGCAAGGCGGGGAGCTGTTTTTT TRBJ2-2 TRBV2 . TRBD1
CASSLEQADNEKLFF TGCGCCAGCAGCTTGGAGCAGGCCGATAATGAAAAACTGTTTTTT TRBJ1-4 TRBV5-1 . .
CASSVQRAGDTQYF TGCGCCAGCAGCGTCCAGAGGGCGGGAGATACGCAGTATTTT TRBJ2-3 TRBV5-1 few .
CASSLALAGLEEQYF TGTGCCAGCAGCTTAGCACTAGCGGGGTTAGAAGAGCAGTACTTC TRBJ2-7 TRBV7-2 . TRBD2
CAWSFLAGGPGGELFF TGTGCCTGGAGTTTTCTAGCGGGAGGGCCAGGCGGGGAGCTGTTTTTT TRBJ2-2 TRBV30 few TRBD2
CASSDREYQPQHF TGTGCCAGCTCCGACAGGGAGTATCAGCCCCAGCATTTT TRBJ1-5 TRBV2 . TRBD1
CASSHGRLTNEKLFF TGCGCCAGCAGCCATGGGCGTTTAACTAATGAAAAACTGTTTTTT TRBJ1-4 TRBV5-1 . .
CASWSTGRNTEAFF TGTGCCAGCTGGTCGACAGGGCGGAACACTGAAGCTTTCTTT TRBJ1-1 TRBV6-5 few TRBD1
CASSLSGGGVAFF TGTGCCAGCAGCTTATCAGGGGGCGGGGTAGCTTTCTTT TRBJ1-1 TRBV11-2 . TRBD1
CASSADRPKPPYEQYF TGTGCCAGCAGTGCGGACAGGCCAAAACCGCCCTACGAGCAGTACTTC TRBJ2-7 TRBV28 few TRBD1
CASSLRAVTSQETQYF TGTGCCAGCAGCTTACGTGCGGTGACGAGCCAAGAGACCCAGTACTTC TRBJ2-5 TRBV7-2 . .
CAIKSLNPNPQGETQYF TGTGCCATCAAATCTTTAAACCCTAACCCCCAGGGGGAGACCCAGTACTTC TRBJ2-5 TRBV10-3 . .
CASSHGTGPHEQYF TGTGCCAGCAGCCACGGGACAGGGCCGCACGAGCAGTACTTC TRBJ2-7 TRBV7-9 . TRBD1
CASSDRSGSSYNEQFF TGTGCCAGCAGCGACCGCTCGGGGAGCTCCTACAATGAGCAGTTCTTC TRBJ2-1 TRBV11-3 few .
CASSQVDRLSYEQYF TGCGCCAGCAGCCAGGTGGACAGGCTCTCCTACGAGCAGTACTTC TRBJ2-7 TRBV4-1 few TRBD1
CASSLPSGGYQETQYF TGTGCCAGCAGTTTACCTAGCGGGGGGTATCAAGAGACCCAGTACTTC TRBJ2-5 TRBV28 . TRBD2
CASSERGQGAYNEKLFF TGTGCCAGCAGTGAACGCGGACAGGGGGCCTATAATGAAAAACTGTTTTTT TRBJ1-4 TRBV6-1 . TRBD1
CASTLVDVPDTQYF TGTGCCAGCACCCTAGTTGACGTTCCGGATACGCAGTATTTT TRBJ2-3 TRBV13 . .